These 25 T cell receptor beta chains came from one sample sequenced in a study of CD8+ T cells in alopecia areata. After isolation, RNA underwent reverse transcription to generate cDNA as the sequencing template. Generated by immunoSEQ multiplex PCR, the TCRdb table keeps only in-frame clones and is missing some. The sample holds about 100,000 clones, about 60% seen once. Material: NKG2D-low CD8+ T cells sorted from blood. These TCRs come from a human donor with alopecia areata.

This chain joins TRBV11-2 and TRBJ1-1; D gene uncertain. V lost 5 bases, J lost 0 bases, and 13 bases lay in between. This CDR3 comprises 15 residues. Germline V gene data show CDR1 as SGHAT and CDR2 as FQNNGV. CDR3 coding DNA: TGTGCCAGCAGCAGAGATGGACGGTTGAACACTGAAGCTTTCTTT. As protein: CASSRDGRLNTEAFF. Filled out from reference TRBV11-2 and TRBJ1-1, the complete variable domain reads EAGVAQSPRYKIIEKRQSVAFWCNPISGHATLYWYQQILGQGPKLLIQFQNNGVVDDSQLPKDRFSAERLKGVDSTLKIQPAKLEDSAVYLCASSRDGRLNTEAFFGQGTRLTVV.

V gene TRBV29-1 combines with J gene TRBJ1-1, with no clear D. Trimming pared 5 bases from V and 3 bases from J, leaving 10 bases between. The CDR3 runs 12 residues. The germline gives CDR1 SQVTM, CDR2 ANQGSEA. The CDR3 is CSVRRVDTEAFF. The DNA for the CDR3 is TGCAGCGTTCGAAGGGTCGACACTGAAGCTTTCTTT.

This rearrangement joins TRBV27 to TRBJ2-5; 10 bases match TRBD2. Germline values: CDR1 MNHEY, CDR2 SMNVEV (reference sequence). With V trimmed by 3 bases and J by 4 bases, 11 bases remained unmatched. CDR3 length equals 17 residues. CDR3 sequence reads: CASSLAPASGRRETQYF. In nucleotides, the CDR3 is TGTGCCAGCAGTTTGGCCCCGGCTAGCGGGAGACGAGAGACCCAGTACTTC.

V usage is TRBV20-1 and J usage is TRBJ2-7; weak D call: TRBD1 (5 bases). Germline loops: CDR1 DFQATT, CDR2 SNEGSKA (reference sequence). The CDR3 totals 11 residues. Trimming removed 4 bases at V and 6 bases at J, with 10 bases between. CDR3 coding DNA: TGCAGTGCTATTCAGGGCCCCGAGCAGTACTTC. Translating it yields CSAIQGPEQYF.

The chain couples TRBV27 to TRBJ2-7; unclear D gene. The CDR3 is 13 amino acids. CDR1 and CDR2 (germline): MNHEY, SMNVEV (reference sequence). V was shortened by 6 bases and J by 4 bases, with 13 bases between the two germline ends. DNA of the CDR3: TGTGCCAGCAGCCCCGGTGGGAAGTACGAGCAGTACTTC. This translates into CASSPGGKYEQYF.

This clone came up many times. The chain links TRBV7-9 to TRBJ2-5, with 9 bases fitting TRBD2. V gave up 3 bases and J gave up 0 bases; unmatched junction bases: 11. Germline CDR1 SEHNR, CDR2 FQNEAQ (reference sequence). The CDR3 is 18 amino acids. CDR3 bases: TGTGCCAGCAGCTTGGCCCAAGGACTAGCGAGATACCAAGAGACCCAGTACTTC. Translating it yields CASSLAQGLARYQETQYF.

V and J are TRBV27 and TRBJ2-1, with 8 bases lining up with TRBD1. Per the germline V gene, CDR1 is MNHEY and CDR2 is SMNVEV (reference sequence). With V trimmed by 3 bases and J by 7 bases, 8 bases remained unmatched. The CDR3 sequence is 15 residues long. The CDR3 nucleotides are TGTGCCAGCAGTTTTGGGCAGGGGGCGCTTAATGAGCAGTTCTTC. Its protein product is CASSFGQGALNEQFF.

This chain connects TRBV28 to TRBJ2-7; D ambiguous. Trimming took off 6 bases at V and 4 bases at J, with 16 bases between the two ends. Germline CDR1 MDHEN, CDR2 SYDVKM. The CDR3 totals 14 residues. CDR3 coding DNA: TGTGCCAGCAGAGGCGTGAGAGACACTTACGAGCAGTACTTC. The encoded protein is CASRGVRDTYEQYF.

This clone was recorded a few times. This chain uses TRBV6-6 with TRBJ2-7; tentatively, D is TRBD2 (5 bases). From germline, CDR1 is MNHNY and CDR2 SVGAGI (reference sequence). The CDR3 totals 11 residues. Between the trimmed V and J ends, which lost 10 bases and 7 bases, there was a span of 14 bases. The CDR3 bases are TGTGCCACCGGCGGGTCCCTGGAGCAGTACTTC. Protein product: CATGGSLEQYF.

This clone was counted only a few times. The chain is built from TRBV14 and TRBJ2-1; D call uncertain. Trimming took off 6 bases at V and 8 bases at J, with 11 bases between the two ends. This CDR3 contains 12 residues. Germline V gene data show CDR1 as SGHDN and CDR2 as FVKESK. CDR3 nucleotide sequence: TGTGCCAGCAGTCAAATGGCGTATGAGCAGTTCTTC. This encodes CASSQMAYEQFF.

This chain uses TRBV5-6 with TRBJ1-1; D ambiguous. The germline gives CDR1 SGHDT, CDR2 YYEEEE. This CDR3 is built from 12 residues. The V gene lost 3 bases and the J gene lost 6 bases, with 9 bases spanning the gap. The CDR3 loop is CASSSGLAEAFF. CDR3 coding DNA: TGTGCCAGCAGCTCCGGGTTGGCTGAAGCTTTCTTT. Filled out from reference TRBV5-6 and TRBJ1-1, the complete variable domain reads DAGVTQSPTHLIKTRGQQVTLRCSPKSGHDTVSWYQQALGQGPQFIFQYYEEEERQRGNFPDRFSGHQFPNYSSELNVNALLLGDSALYLCASSSGLAEAFFGQGTRLTVV.

This rearrangement joins TRBV27 to TRBJ1-2; D is unclear. The CDR3 totals 13 residues. Between the trimmed V and J ends, which lost 2 bases and 8 bases, there was a span of 12 bases. Germline V gives CDR1 MNHEY, CDR2 SMNVEV (reference sequence). The CDR3 DNA is TGTGCCAGCAGTTTAGGGTCCGGGGAAGGCTACACCTTC. Its protein product is CASSLGSGEGYTF.

The rearrangement uses TRBV6-6 and TRBJ2-5; perhaps D is TRBD1 or TRBD2 (6 bases each). The better agreement between TRBJ2-7 and the DNA end casts doubt on the J call. This CDR3 has 12 residues. Germline CDR1 reads MNHNY; CDR2 reads SVGAGI (reference sequence). The CDR3 DNA reads as TGTGCCAGCACCATGGGGGGCCTCGAGCAGTACTTC. Protein product: CASTMGGLEQYF.

The chain has TRBV7-9 and TRBJ2-7, with D possibly called TRBD1 or TRBD2 (5 bases each). CDR3 length: 14 amino acids. Trimming removed 5 bases from V and 0 bases from J, with 11 bases in between. Germline-derived CDR1 and CDR2 are SEHNR and FQNEAQ (reference sequence). The CDR3 DNA is TGTGCCAGCAGCCGCCGGGACGGCTCCTACGAGCAGTACTTC. Its protein is CASSRRDGSYEQYF.

This clone was observed a handful of times. The chain couples TRBV10-3 to TRBJ1-1; D gene uncertain. Germline CDR1 reads ENHRY; CDR2 reads SYGVKD. CDR3 size: 13 residues. Trimming stripped 10 bases from V and 1 base from J, with 13 bases between. CDR3 DNA: TGTGCCACGAAGGACGAGCCGAACACTGAAGCTTTCTTT. This translates into CATKDEPNTEAFF.

This sequence joins TRBV2 and TRBJ2-3; TRBD2 aligns across 9 bases. CDR1 is SNHLY and CDR2 is FYNNEI in the germline V gene. Losses at the gene ends were 0 bases for V and 5 bases for J; bases not matched to a gene: 18. This CDR3 spans 20 amino acids. The DNA of the CDR3 is TGTGCCAGCAGTGAAGCGCTTCGATCACTAGCGGGTCATAAGGGAGATACGCAGTATTTT. Its protein product is CASSEALRSLAGHKGDTQYF. Together with reference TRBV2 and TRBJ2-3, the CDR3 gives the full variable domain: EPEVTQTPSHQVTQMGQEVILRCVPISNHLYFYWYRQILGQKVEFLVSFYNNEISEKSEIFDDQFSVERPDGSNFTLKIRSTKLEDSAMYFCASSEALRSLAGHKGDTQYFGPGTRLTVL.

The rearrangement links TRBV7-3 to TRBJ2-3; 12 bases agree with TRBD1. Germline V gene sequence: CDR1 SGHTA, CDR2 FQGTGA. The CDR3 totals 14 residues. V lost 3 bases to trimming and J lost 6 bases; unmatched junction nucleotides: 1. The CDR3 sequence is CASSFGTGGDTQYF. CDR3 nucleotides: TGTGCCAGCAGCTTTGGGACAGGGGGCGATACGCAGTATTTT.

CDR3 protein: CASRFGTGNNEQFF. The CDR3 nucleotides are TGTGCCAGCAGATTTGGGACGGGGAACAATGAGCAGTTCTTC. This sequence joins TRBV5-4 and TRBJ2-1; perhaps D is TRBD1 or TRBD2 (5 bases each). The germline V and J ends were trimmed by 5 bases and 5 bases, with 14 bases remaining between them. The germline V gene encodes CDR1 SGHNT and CDR2 YYREEE (reference sequence). The CDR3 length is 14 residues.

The CDR3 region has the DNA TGTGCCAGCAACCGGGAGGCAGATCCCTATGGCTACACCTTC. It encodes CASNREADPYGYTF. The chain carries TRBV5-4 and TRBJ1-2; D gene unclear. Germline CDR1 SGHNT, CDR2 YYREEE (reference sequence). The CDR3 spans 14 residues. Trimming stripped 6 bases from V and 4 bases from J, with 16 bases between. The full variable domain, with the rest looked up from reference TRBV5-4 and TRBJ1-2, is ETGVTQSPTHLIKTRGQQVTLRCSSQSGHNTVSWYQQALGQGPQFIFQYYREEENGRGNFPPRFSGLQFPNYSSELNVNALELDDSALYLCASNREADPYGYTFGSGTRLTVV.

The chain recombines TRBV9 with TRBJ2-5; D gene unclear. The germline gives CDR1 SGDLS, CDR2 YYNGEE. The V gene lost 6 bases and the J gene lost 3 bases, with 18 bases spanning the gap. The CDR3 spans 15 residues. The CDR3 DNA is TGTGCCAGCACACCGAGACACGATAAGGAAGAGACCCAGTACTTC. Translating it yields CASTPRHDKEETQYF.

Points on this clone: Other DNA variants within this sample encode the same CDR3. The chain recombines TRBV7-8 with TRBJ1-5; no firm D call. The CDR3 loop spans 12 amino acids. V shed 1 base and J shed 5 bases, with 3 bases lying between them. CDR1 and CDR2 from the germline V gene are SGHVS and FQNEAQ. CDR3: CASSLGDQPQHF. In DNA, the CDR3 is TGTGCCAGCAGCTTAGGAGATCAGCCCCAGCATTTT.

In this sample, this clone turned up a few times. The chain couples TRBV7-9 to TRBJ2-1; 8 bases agree with TRBD1. Germline-derived CDR1 and CDR2 are SEHNR and FQNEAQ (reference sequence). The CDR3 spans 15 residues. The junction had 9 bases not matched to a gene; V was cut back by 5 bases and J by 6 bases. This chain's CDR3 is CASSPYGDRTNEQFF. In DNA form, the CDR3 reads TGTGCCAGCAGCCCATATGGGGACAGGACCAATGAGCAGTTCTTC. The complete variable domain, with remaining parts taken from reference TRBV7-9 and TRBJ2-1, reads DTGVSQNPRHKITKRGQNVTFRCDPISEHNRLYWYRQTLGQGPEFLTYFQNEAQLEKSRLLSDRFSAERPKGSFSTLEIQRTEQGDSAMYLCASSPYGDRTNEQFFGPGTRLTVL.

The CDR3 sequence: CASSLGLPDTQYF. CDR3 sequence (DNA): TGTGCCAGCAGTTTGGGACTACCAGATACGCAGTATTTT. The chain employs TRBV27 and TRBJ2-3, with 7 nucleotides matching TRBD2. The CDR3 runs 13 residues. The junction had 1 base not matched to a gene; V was cut back by 3 bases and J by 4 bases. Per the germline V gene, CDR1 is MNHEY and CDR2 is SMNVEV (reference sequence).

The V gene is TRBV27, the J gene TRBJ2-3; 7 bases map to TRBD1. The V and J ends lost 8 bases and 2 bases, in that order; junction bases with no gene match: 4. Germline lookup yields CDR1 MNHEY and CDR2 SMNVEV (reference sequence). There are 13 residues in the CDR3. Here the CDR3 reads CASQGGLTDTQYF. The CDR3 DNA follows: TGTGCCAGCCAAGGGGGCCTCACAGATACGCAGTATTTT.

The chain has TRBV7-2 and TRBJ2-7; D is undetermined. V lost 5 bases and J 3 bases, leaving 14 bases between the germline ends. The CDR3 covers 14 residues. Germline V gene sequence: CDR1 SGHTA, CDR2 FQGNSA. CDR3 sequence: CASSPLAGDYEQYF. CDR3 coding DNA: TGTGCCAGCAGCCCCCTGGCCGGAGACTACGAGCAGTACTTC.